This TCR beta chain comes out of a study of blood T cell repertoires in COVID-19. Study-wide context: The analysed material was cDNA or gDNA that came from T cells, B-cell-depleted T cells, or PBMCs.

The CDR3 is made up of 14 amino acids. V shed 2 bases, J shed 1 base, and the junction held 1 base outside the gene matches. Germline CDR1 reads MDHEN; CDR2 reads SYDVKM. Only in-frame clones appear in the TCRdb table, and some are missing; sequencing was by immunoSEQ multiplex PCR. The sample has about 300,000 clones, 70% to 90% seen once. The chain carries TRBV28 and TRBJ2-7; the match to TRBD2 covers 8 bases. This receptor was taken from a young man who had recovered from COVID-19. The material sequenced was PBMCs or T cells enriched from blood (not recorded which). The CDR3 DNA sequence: TGTGCCAGCAGTTTACGGGGGGGTTCCTACGAGCAGTACTTC. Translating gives CASSLRGGSYEQYF. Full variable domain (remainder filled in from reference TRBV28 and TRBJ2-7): DVKVTQSSRYLVKRTGEKVFLECVQDMDHENMFWYRQDPGLGLRLIYFSYDVKMKEKGDIPEGYSVSREKKERFSLILESASTNQTSMYLCASSLRGGSYEQYFGPGTRLTVT.